This is a list of T cell receptor beta chains from one sample in a study of control samples from healthy donors and cancer patients. Libraries were prepared by immunoSEQ multiplex PCR; TCRdb keeps only in-frame clonotypes and omits some of them. Of approximately 84,000 clones in the sample, 75% to 95% are singletons; the top ten hold 15% to 17%. Specimen: blood. These receptors were obtained from a man younger than 45 in good health. Both conserved end residues are part of each CDR3. A D gene is named only where the DNA matches it firmly. Only some rows state a clone size, as once, few, many or a class for expanded clones.

d_call	cdr3_length	clone_size	v_call	j_call	cdr3_nt	cdr3_aa
-	15	-	TRBV7-3	TRBJ1-6	TGTGCCAGCAGCCTTGACAGCTCCTATAATTCACCCCTCCACTTT	CASSLDSSYNSPLHF
TRBD1	15	-	TRBV6-2/TRBV6-3	TRBJ2-7	TGTGCCAGCAGCCCGGGACAGGGCCGCTCCTACGAGCAGTACTTC	CASSPGQGRSYEQYF
TRBD1	15	once	TRBV6-1	TRBJ1-6	TGTGCCAGCAGTGAAGGACAGGGCTATAATTCACCCCTCCACTTT	CASSEGQGYNSPLHF
TRBD2	18	-	TRBV7-2	TRBJ2-1	TGTGCCAGCACCACGACTAGCGGGGGGGAGAGCTCCTACAATGAGCAGTTCTTC	CASTTTSGGESSYNEQFF
TRBD1	14	-	TRBV6-5	TRBJ1-2	TGTGCCAGCAGCACAGGGGGCTGGTCCTATGGCTACACCTTC	CASSTGGWSYGYTF
-	15	-	TRBV7-2	TRBJ2-1	TGTGCCAGCAGCCGGTATACGGTGGGGAGTGATGAGCAGTTCTTC	CASSRYTVGSDEQFF
TRBD1	13	-	TRBV4-1	TRBJ1-2	TGCGCCAGCGGACAGGGAAGTCCCTATGGCTACACCTTC	CASGQGSPYGYTF
-	12	once	TRBV14	TRBJ2-5	TGTGCCAGCAGCTCCATCGCATCGACCCAGTACTTC	CASSSIASTQYF
TRBD2	16	-	TRBV14	TRBJ2-5	TGTGCCAGCAGCCACCTGGGACTAGCGGGCCAAGAGACCCAGTACTTC	CASSHLGLAGQETQYF
TRBD1	15	-	TRBV25-1	TRBJ1-6	TGTGCCAGCAGTGACCCGCGGACAGGGTATTCACCCCTCCACTTT	CASSDPRTGYSPLHF
-	15	-	TRBV2	TRBJ1-5	TGTGCCAGCAGAGCCGGGACAAAGCCCGCTCAGCCCCAGCATTTT	CASRAGTKPAQPQHF
-	13	-	TRBV12-3/TRBV12-4	TRBJ1-3	TGTGCCATGCCGGGACGGAAGGGAAACACCATATATTTT	CAMPGRKGNTIYF
-	13	-	TRBV19	TRBJ2-3	TGTGCCAGTAGCCCTCAAGGGAGGTTAACGCAGTATTTT	CASSPQGRLTQYF
-	14	-	TRBV3-1/TRBV3-2	TRBJ2-5	TGTGCCAGCAGCCAAGGACTAGACCAAGAGACCCAGTACTTC	CASSQGLDQETQYF
-	17	-	TRBV21-1	TRBJ1-1	TGTGCCAGCAGCCTCAAACCTGGGGGGGCAGCCTACACTGAAGCTTTCTTT	CASSLKPGGAAYTEAFF
-	13	-	TRBV3-1/TRBV3-2	TRBJ2-7	TGTGCCAGCAGCCAAGCCGGTTCCTACGAGCAGTACTTC	CASSQAGSYEQYF
TRBD2	16	once	TRBV3-1/TRBV3-2	TRBJ2-7	TGTGCCAGCAGCCAAGAGGGGACTAGCGATTACTACGAGCAGTACTTC	CASSQEGTSDYYEQYF
-	13	-	TRBV10-1	TRBJ2-1	TGCGCCAGCAGCCTTAAGCCCAACAATGAGCAGTTCTTC	CASSLKPNNEQFF
TRBD1	15	-	TRBV5-1	TRBJ2-1	TGCGCCAGCAGCTCTGGACAGGGTGTGTACAATGAGCAGTTCTTC	CASSSGQGVYNEQFF
TRBD2	16	-	TRBV3-1/TRBV3-2	TRBJ2-1	TGTGCCAGCAGCCTGGGTCGGGGGGGCTCCAGGGATGAGCAGTTCTTC	CASSLGRGGSRDEQFF
TRBD2	18	-	TRBV7-3	TRBJ2-1	TGTGCCAGCAGCTTATGGGCTCCGGCGACTAGCGGGAACAATGAGCAGTTCTTC	CASSLWAPATSGNNEQFF
-	16	-	TRBV7-9	TRBJ2-2	TGTGCCAGCAGCCCCTCCGGCAACCGTATAGTCGGGGAGCTGTTTTTT	CASSPSGNRIVGELFF
-	14	-	TRBV19	TRBJ2-1	TGTGCCAGTAGGCCGCGAGGGACCGGCAATGAGCAGTTCTTC	CASRPRGTGNEQFF
-	14	-	TRBV7-9	TRBJ1-1	TGTGCCAGCAGCCCCGACAGGAGGAACACTGAAGCTTTCTTT	CASSPDRRNTEAFF
TRBD1	13	-	TRBV30	TRBJ1-2	TGTGCCTGGAGCGCGGAGAGGGGGCATGGCTACACCTTC	CAWSAERGHGYTF
-	15	-	TRBV19	TRBJ2-1	TGTGCCAGTAGTATAGATCTTGGGGGGGCGAATGAGCAGTTCTTC	CASSIDLGGANEQFF
TRBD2	16	-	TRBV7-8	TRBJ2-7	TGTGCCAGCAGCTTAGTTTTGCGGGAGGCGCAATACGAGCAGTACTTC	CASSLVLREAQYEQYF
TRBD1	18	-	TRBV6-2/TRBV6-3	TRBJ2-7	TGTGCCAGCAGTTACTCGTGGGGCCGGGACAGGGTATCCTACGAGCAGTACTTC	CASSYSWGRDRVSYEQYF
-	14	-	TRBV5-1	TRBJ1-1	TGCGCCAGCAGCTTGGGACAGGTGGACACTGAAGCTTTCTTT	CASSLGQVDTEAFF
TRBD2	15	-	TRBV24-1	TRBJ2-3	TGTGCCACCAGTGACCCCCGGGAGGGCACAGATACGCAGTATTTT	CATSDPREGTDTQYF
-	14	-	TRBV5-1	TRBJ1-1	TGCGCCAGCAGCTTGGGGGGAAAGAACACTGAAGCTTTCTTT	CASSLGGKNTEAFF
TRBD1	16	-	TRBV7-8	TRBJ1-6	TGTGCCAGCAGCTACCGGGACAGGGGAGGCCATTCACCCCTCCACTTT	CASSYRDRGGHSPLHF
TRBD1	15	-	TRBV7-2	TRBJ1-2	TGTGCCAGCAGCTTAAGGACAGGGGGTAACTATGGCTACACCTTC	CASSLRTGGNYGYTF
TRBD2	16	-	TRBV10-3	TRBJ2-5	TGTGCCATCAGTGGGGCTAGCGGGGGGTCGTTAGAGACCCAGTACTTC	CAISGASGGSLETQYF
-	13	-	TRBV12-5	TRBJ2-7	TGTGCTAGTGGCCAATATCTAAACTACGAGCAGTACTTC	CASGQYLNYEQYF
TRBD1	14	once	TRBV28	TRBJ1-2	TGTGCCAGCAGTCCGGGACAGGGCTACTATGGCTACACCTTC	CASSPGQGYYGYTF
-	16	-	TRBV4-1	TRBJ2-3	TGCGCCAGCAGCCCGGGAGTGACAGGGATAACGGATACGCAGTATTTT	CASSPGVTGITDTQYF
-	16	few	TRBV29-1	TRBJ2-7	TGCAGCGTTGAGATGGGGGGCGGTTTAAGCTCCTACGAGCAGTACTTC	CSVEMGGGLSSYEQYF
TRBD1	17	-	TRBV28	TRBJ1-6	TGTGCCAGCCGAAGGGACAGGGCAGTATTATATAATTCACCCCTCCACTTT	CASRRDRAVLYNSPLHF
-	15	-	TRBV7-9	TRBJ1-2	TGTGCCAGCAGCTTGCAGGCAGACTCTAGCTATGGCTACACCTTC	CASSLQADSSYGYTF
-	19	-	TRBV4-1	TRBJ1-5	TGCGCCAGCAGCCAAGGCCTCCGGGACGGCATTTTTAGCAATCAGCCCCAGCATTTT	CASSQGLRDGIFSNQPQHF
-	13	-	TRBV6-5	TRBJ1-1	TGTGCCAGCGTCCCCGGTTCCTACACTGAAGCTTTCTTT	CASVPGSYTEAFF
-	13	-	TRBV12-3/TRBV12-4	TRBJ2-3	TGTGCCAGCAGTTTTGGCCCCACAGATACGCAGTATTTT	CASSFGPTDTQYF
-	17	-	TRBV19	TRBJ2-2	TGTGCCAGTAGTATAATGGTCTCACGGATCAACACCGGGGAGCTGTTTTTT	CASSIMVSRINTGELFF
TRBD1	12	-	TRBV12-3/TRBV12-4	TRBJ1-1	TGTGCCAGCAGTTTGGGACAGAATGAAGCTTTCTTT	CASSLGQNEAFF
TRBD1	12	once	TRBV29-1	TRBJ1-1	TGCAGCGTGGGGACAGGAGTTACTGAAGCTTTCTTT	CSVGTGVTEAFF
-	17	-	TRBV25-1	TRBJ2-5	TGTGCCAGCAGTGAACGCTCCCCGCTAGCGACGCAAGAGACCCAGTACTTC	CASSERSPLATQETQYF
TRBD1	13	-	TRBV7-3	TRBJ2-4	TGTGCCAGCAGCCGACAGGGGGCGGACATTCAGTACTTC	CASSRQGADIQYF
TRBD1	16	few	TRBV7-8	TRBJ1-4	TGTGCCAGCAGCGCGGGACAGGGGTTTCGGAATGAAAAACTGTTTTTT	CASSAGQGFRNEKLFF
-	11	-	TRBV18	TRBJ2-1	TGTGCCAGCTCACCATGGGGTGAGCAGTTCTTC	CASSPWGEQFF
-	18	-	TRBV10-3	TRBJ2-3	TGTGCCATCAGTGAGTCGAACAACGTCGGGGGAGTCACAGATACGCAGTATTTT	CAISESNNVGGVTDTQYF
TRBD2	17	-	TRBV14	TRBJ2-1	TGTGCCAGCAGCCAAGTTAAGGGGACTAGTCTGTACAATGAGCAGTTCTTC	CASSQVKGTSLYNEQFF
TRBD2	17	-	TRBV27	TRBJ2-3	TGTGCCAGCAGTTTCTCTCTGACTAGCGGGAGGACAGATACGCAGTATTTT	CASSFSLTSGRTDTQYF